The sequence of this T cell receptor beta chain was determined in a study of cytomegalovirus exposure and HLA in healthy donors. As concerns this clone: At one end, the junction sequence differs from germline, possibly due to a read error.

Use of 60 Vbeta and 13 Jbeta primers characterized the PCR. Assay used: immunoSEQ multiplex PCR; TCRdb lists only in-frame clones, some missing. The table has 50,000 to 75,000 clones, around 83% seen once. The germline CDR1 and CDR2 sequences are MDHEN and SYDVKM. The CDR3 spans 15 residues. This chain connects TRBV28 to TRBJ2-2, with D possibly TRBD2 on 6 matching bases. Sequencing used PBMCs. The clonotype comes from a human donor in good health. The DNA of the CDR3 is TGTGCCAGTTTAGTCCCTAGGGGAGGCACCGGGGAGTTGTTTTTT. Its protein product is CASLVPRGGTGELFF. The complete variable domain, with remaining parts taken from reference TRBV28 and TRBJ2-2, reads DVKVTQSSRYLVKRTGEKVFLECVQDMDHENMFWYRQDPGLGLRLIYFSYDVKMKEKGDIPEGYSVSREKKERFSLILESASTNQTSMYLCASLVPRGGTGELFFGEGSRLTVL.